The TCR beta chain described here comes from a study of long-term antiretroviral therapy in people with HIV. General observations from the study: Versus controls, repertoires in people with HIV had narrower CDR3 length ranges. The study lacked data on ART adherence, viral resistance or therapy changes. Increased diversity was seen after ART, yet it remained lower than in transplant donor controls.

Survey-level resolution applied to immunoSEQ assay v3.0. Repertoires were generated with immunoSEQ multiplex PCR, while TCRdb's copy carries only in-frame clones and drops some. The sample yields 30,000 to 40,000 clones, approximately 80% seen once. CDR3 length: 12 amino acids. Looked up from germline, CDR1 is SEHNR and CDR2 is FQNEAQ (reference sequence). The V and J ends lost 3 bases and 9 bases respectively, with 9 bases between them. In regard to this clone: Its antigen is not known.

The clonotype was recovered from a man in his late teens or twenties with HIV. This material consisted of unsorted PBMCs, taken 0.6 years after starting antiretroviral therapy. The gene calls are TRBV7-9 and TRBJ2-1; D may be TRBD2 (6 bases). The CDR3 loop is CASSFGGGEQFF. DNA of the CDR3: TGTGCCAGCAGCTTTGGGGGAGGTGAGCAGTTCTTC.